This entry describes one T cell receptor (beta chain). Trimming removed 5 bases from V and 7 bases from J; junction bases left unmatched: 9. The CDR3 length is 15 residues. Germline V CDR1 and CDR2: SGHRS, YFSETQ. This sample was taken from a study of blood T cell repertoires in COVID-19. Whole-study context: From T cells, B-cell-depleted T cells, or PBMCs came the material, which was cDNA or gDNA.

Authors' methods: For nucleated cells, counts were estimated from reference gene primer amplification. The method was immunoSEQ multiplex PCR; TCRdb's version includes in-frame clones alone and lacks a portion of them. That table is the source of V, J and clone size, and D and trimming were worked out from the DNA. The top ten clones hold roughly 8% of a sample with over 450,000 clones, about 89% of them seen once. Specimen: peripheral blood. This sequence joins TRBV5-1 and TRBJ1-6; 7 bases are a match to TRBD1. The source is a woman aged 45-65 years with COVID-19, enrolled during active disease. The CDR3 nucleotides read TGCGCCAGCAGTTTCCGGGACAGCGCCAATTCACCCCTCCACTTT. This translates into CASSFRDSANSPLHF.